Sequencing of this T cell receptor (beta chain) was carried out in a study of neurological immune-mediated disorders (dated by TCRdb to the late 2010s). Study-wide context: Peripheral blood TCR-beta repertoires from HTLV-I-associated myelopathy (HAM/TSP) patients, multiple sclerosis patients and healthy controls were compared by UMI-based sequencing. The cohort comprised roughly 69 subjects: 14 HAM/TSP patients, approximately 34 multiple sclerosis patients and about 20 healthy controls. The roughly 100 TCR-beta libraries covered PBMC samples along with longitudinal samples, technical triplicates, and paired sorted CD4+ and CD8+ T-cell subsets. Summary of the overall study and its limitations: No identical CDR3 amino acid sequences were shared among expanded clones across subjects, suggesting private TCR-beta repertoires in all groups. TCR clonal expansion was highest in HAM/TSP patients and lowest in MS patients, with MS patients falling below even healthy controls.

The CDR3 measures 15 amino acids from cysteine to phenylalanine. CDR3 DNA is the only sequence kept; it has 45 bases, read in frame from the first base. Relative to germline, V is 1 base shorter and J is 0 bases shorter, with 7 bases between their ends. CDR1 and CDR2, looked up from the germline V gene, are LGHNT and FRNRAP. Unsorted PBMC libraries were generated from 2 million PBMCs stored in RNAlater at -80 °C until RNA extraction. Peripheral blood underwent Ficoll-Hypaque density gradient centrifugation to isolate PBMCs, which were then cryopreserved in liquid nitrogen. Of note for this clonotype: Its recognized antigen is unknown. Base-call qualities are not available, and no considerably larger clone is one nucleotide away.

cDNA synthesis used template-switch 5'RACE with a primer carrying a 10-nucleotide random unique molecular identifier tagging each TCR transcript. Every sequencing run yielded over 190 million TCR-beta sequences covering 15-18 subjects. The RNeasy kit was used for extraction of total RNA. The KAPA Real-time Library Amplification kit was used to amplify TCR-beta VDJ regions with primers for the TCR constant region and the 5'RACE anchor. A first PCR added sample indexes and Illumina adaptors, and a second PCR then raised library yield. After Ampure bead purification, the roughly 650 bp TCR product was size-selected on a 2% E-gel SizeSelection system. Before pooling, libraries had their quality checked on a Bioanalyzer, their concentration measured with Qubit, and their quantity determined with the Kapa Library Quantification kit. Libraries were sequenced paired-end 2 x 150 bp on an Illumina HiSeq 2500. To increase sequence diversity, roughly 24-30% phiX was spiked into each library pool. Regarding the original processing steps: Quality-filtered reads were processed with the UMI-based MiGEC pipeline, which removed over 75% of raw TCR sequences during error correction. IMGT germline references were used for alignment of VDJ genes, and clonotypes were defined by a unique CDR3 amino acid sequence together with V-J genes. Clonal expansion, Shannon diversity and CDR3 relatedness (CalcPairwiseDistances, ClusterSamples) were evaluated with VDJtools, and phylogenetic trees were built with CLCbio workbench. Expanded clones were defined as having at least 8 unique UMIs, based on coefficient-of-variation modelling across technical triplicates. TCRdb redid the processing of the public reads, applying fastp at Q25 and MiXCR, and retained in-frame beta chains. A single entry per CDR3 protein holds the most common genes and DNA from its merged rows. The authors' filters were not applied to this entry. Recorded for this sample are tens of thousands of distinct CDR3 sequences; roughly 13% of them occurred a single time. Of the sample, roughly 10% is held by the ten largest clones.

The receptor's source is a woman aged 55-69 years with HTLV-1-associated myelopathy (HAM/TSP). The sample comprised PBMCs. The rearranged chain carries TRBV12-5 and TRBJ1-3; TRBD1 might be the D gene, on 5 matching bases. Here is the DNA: TGTGCTAGTGGTTTGGGCACAGGCTCTGGAAACACCATATATTTT. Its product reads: CASGLGTGSGNTIYF.